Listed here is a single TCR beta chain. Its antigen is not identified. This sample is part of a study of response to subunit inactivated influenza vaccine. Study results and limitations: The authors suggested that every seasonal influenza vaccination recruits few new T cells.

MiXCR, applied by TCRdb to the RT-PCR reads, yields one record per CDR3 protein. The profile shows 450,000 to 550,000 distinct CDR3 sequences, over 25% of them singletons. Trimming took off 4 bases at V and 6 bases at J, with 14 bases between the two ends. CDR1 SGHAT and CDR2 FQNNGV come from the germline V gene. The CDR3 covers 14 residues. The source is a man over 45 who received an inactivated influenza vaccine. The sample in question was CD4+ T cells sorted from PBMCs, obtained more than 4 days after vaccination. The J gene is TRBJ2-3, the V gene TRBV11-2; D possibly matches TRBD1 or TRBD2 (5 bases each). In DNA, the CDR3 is TGTGCCAGCAGCTGGGACCATCCTTGGGATACGCAGTATTTT. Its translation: CASSWDHPWDTQYF.